This passage covers 31 T cell receptor beta chains from one sample sequenced in a study of blood T cells in healthy people across ages. Combining a sample-barcoded 5' primer with a J-beta primer mix, a second PCR ran for about 7 to 11 cycles. TCRdb recomputed calls from the 5' RACE reads with MiXCR, one row per CDR3 protein. The data hold about 780,000 distinct CDR3 sequences, with around two thirds observed a single time. Source material: blood. The origin of the receptors is a man between 25 and 39 years old in good health.

This chain connects TRBV30 to TRBJ2-5; weak D call: TRBD2 (5 bases). The CDR3 runs 13 residues. With 1 base removed from V and 5 bases from J, the gap between germline ends came to 11 bases. Germline values: CDR1 GTSNPN, CDR2 SVGIG (reference sequence). The CDR3 DNA sequence: TGTGCCTGGAGTGGGGTTAGAGGGGAGACCCAGTACTTC. Encoded protein: CAWSGVRGETQYF. The variable domain in full, with the rest retrieved from reference TRBV30 and TRBJ2-5, is SQTIHQWPATLVQPVGSPLSLECTVEGTSNPNLYWYRQAAGRGLQLLFYSVGIGQISSEVPQNLSASRPQDRQFILSSKKLLLSDSGFYLCAWSGVRGETQYFGPGTRLLVL.

In this sample, this clonotype turned up a few times. DNA for the CDR3: TGTGCCATGGGAGGAGGATTCGATAATTCACCCCTCCACTTT. Amino acid sequence: CAMGGGFDNSPLHF. V gene TRBV10-3 combines with J gene TRBJ1-6; no reliable D call. CDR1 ENHRY and CDR2 SYGVKD come from the germline V gene. Trimming removed 9 bases from V and 5 bases from J, with 14 bases in between. The CDR3 consists of 14 residues.

As concerns this clonotype: The junction and the germline gene differ at one end; a read error may be behind it. The chain carries TRBV20-1 and TRBJ2-1; 8 nucleotides line up with TRBD2. The CDR3 is 14 amino acids. The germline gives CDR1 DFQATT, CDR2 SNEGSKA (reference sequence). The CDR3: CSAGDSGGAYEQFF. CDR3 DNA sequence: TGCAGTGCTGGAGATTCGGGGGGGGCTTATGAGCAGTTCTTC.

V and J are TRBV7-6 and TRBJ1-5; D may be TRBD1 (5 bases). The CDR3 covers 14 residues. The V end lost 0 bases, the J end lost 9 bases, and 12 bases lay between the germline ends. Per the germline V gene, CDR1 is SGHVS and CDR2 is FNYEAQ. This CDR3 reads CASSLANLGPPQHF. For the CDR3, the DNA is TGTGCCAGCAGCTTAGCGAATTTGGGGCCGCCCCAGCATTTT.

The chain joins TRBV6-2 or TRBV6-3 to TRBJ1-3; tentative D call: TRBD1 (5 bases). The germline gives CDR1 MNHEY, CDR2 SVGEGT. V lost 5 bases, J lost 4 bases, and 15 bases lay in between. CDR3 length: 15 amino acids. CDR3 in DNA: TGTGCCAGCAGTGACTACAGGAAACCGGGAAACACCATATATTTT. Translation gives CASSDYRKPGNTIYF.

This chain joins TRBV6-6 and TRBJ2-1, with TRBD1 identical over 9 bases. The J call may be incorrect, as the DNA end agrees better with TRBJ2-7. The CDR3 totals 16 residues. Per germline, CDR1 MNHNY and CDR2 SVGAGI (reference sequence). This CDR3 reads CASIPGQGGWANEQYF. Here the CDR3 DNA reads TGTGCCAGCATACCGGGACAGGGAGGGTGGGCCAATGAGCAGTACTTC.

The rearrangement uses TRBV20-1 and TRBJ2-7; 14 positions agree with TRBD2. Germline V CDR1 and CDR2: DFQATT, SNEGSKA (reference sequence). Trimming cost V 3 bases and J 4 bases; bases outside gene matches: 14. CDR3 length: 18 residues. The CDR3 nucleotides read TGCAGTGCTAGGCCGACTAGCGGGGGGGCCGGCGGATTTTACGAGCAGTACTTC. Translating it yields CSARPTSGGAGGFYEQYF.

The rearrangement joins TRBV9 to TRBJ1-2; D gene uncertain. Germline V gene sequence: CDR1 SGDLS, CDR2 YYNGEE. CDR3 length equals 13 residues. Trimming stripped 3 bases from V and 7 bases from J, with 13 bases between. In nucleotides, the CDR3 is TGTGCCAGCAGCGGGACCCCCCAAGGTGGCTACACCTTC. Its protein is CASSGTPQGGYTF.

V and J are TRBV18 and TRBJ1-1; D might be TRBD1 (6 bases). V was clipped by 4 bases and J by 1 base, with 10 bases between them. Germline assignment: CDR1 KGHSH and CDR2 LQKENI. This CDR3 region has 14 residues. The CDR3 loop reads CASSLRGQNTEAFF. The CDR3 coding sequence is TGTGCCAGCTCACTCCGGGGGCAGAACACTGAAGCTTTCTTT.

As to this clonotype: One end of the junction is discordant with germline, which a read error may explain. This sequence joins TRBV6-6 and TRBJ1-4; D is possibly TRBD1 (6 bases). Germline CDR1 reads MNHNY; CDR2 reads SVGAGI (reference sequence). This CDR3 has 13 residues. The CDR3 spells CVSSLGGTEKLFF. Written as DNA, the CDR3 is TGTGTCAGCAGCTTAGGGGGGACTGAAAAACTGTTTTTT.

The chain has TRBV12-3 or TRBV12-4 and TRBJ2-1; D unresolved. The CDR3 sequence is 16 residues long. Trimming stripped 3 bases from V and 2 bases from J, with 14 bases between. The CDR3 region is CASSFFAVATYNEQFF. Here the CDR3 DNA reads TGTGCCAGCAGTTTTTTCGCGGTGGCAACCTACAATGAGCAGTTCTTC.

The chain links TRBV4-3 to TRBJ1-6; D perhaps matches TRBD1 (6 bases). Trimming pared 1 base from V and 10 bases from J, leaving 14 bases between. In germline, CDR1 is LGHNA, CDR2 YSLEER. There are 15 residues in the CDR3. This CDR3 is CASSQVDRTQSPLHF. The DNA of the CDR3 is TGCGCCAGCAGCCAAGTTGACAGGACCCAATCACCCCTCCACTTT.

The gene calls are TRBV3-1 and TRBJ2-4, with 10 bases lining up with TRBD2. Unmatched junction bases numbered 12, after V lost 3 bases and J lost 7 bases. CDR3 length: 17 amino acids. The germline gives CDR1 LGHDT, CDR2 YNNKEL (reference sequence). The CDR3 coding sequence is TGTGCCAGCAGCCATTATGGGACTAGCGAGGCCCTGAACATTCAGTACTTC. Amino acid sequence: CASSHYGTSEALNIQYF.

V usage is TRBV4-3 and J usage is TRBJ2-1; TRBD1 or TRBD2 may be the D gene (5 bases each). The CDR3 length is 16 residues. Per germline, CDR1 LGHNA and CDR2 YSLEER. V lost 1 base to trimming and J lost 1 base, with 11 bases between them. The CDR3 DNA reads as TGCGCCAGCAGCCAAGTGGGGGTAGGTTCCTACAATGAGCAGTTCTTC. Residues: CASSQVGVGSYNEQFF.

J is TRBJ2-5 and V is TRBV18, with D perhaps TRBD1 (5 bases). The germline CDR1 and CDR2 sequences are KGHSH and LQKENI. Trimming shortened V by 5 bases and J by 2 bases, and 12 bases separated the two germline ends. The CDR3 runs 14 residues. The DNA for the CDR3 is TGTGCCAGCTCAAGGATGGGGCGACAAGAGACCCAGTACTTC. It is translated as CASSRMGRQETQYF.

This sequence joins TRBV6-2 or TRBV6-3 and TRBJ2-7; possibly TRBD1 for D (6 bases). The V and J ends lost 5 bases and 2 bases respectively, with 10 bases between them. Germline V CDR1 and CDR2: MNHEY, SVGEGT. CDR3 length: 13 residues. CDR3 in DNA: TGTGCCAGCAGTGACCGACAGGCCTACGAGCAGTACTTC. The encoded protein is CASSDRQAYEQYF.

The table lists this clonotype with a count of one. The rearrangement links TRBV10-3 to TRBJ2-5; possible D gene TRBD2, 7 bases. Germline loops: CDR1 ENHRY, CDR2 SYGVKD. The V and J ends lost 0 bases and 5 bases respectively, with 16 bases between them. The CDR3 runs to 16 residues. The CDR3 region has the DNA TGTGCCATCAGTGAGTCGACGGCGGGGGCGGGGGAGACCCAGTACTTC. Translated: CAISESTAGAGETQYF.

The chain joins TRBV9 to TRBJ2-1; 11 bases match TRBD2. From germline, CDR1 is SGDLS and CDR2 YYNGEE. CDR3 size: 14 residues. The junction had 10 bases not matched to a gene; V was cut back by 4 bases and J by 13 bases. The CDR3 here is CASSPGLAVETQFF. The DNA of the CDR3 is TGTGCCAGCAGCCCGGGACTAGCGGTGGAGACCCAGTTCTTC.

This rearrangement joins TRBV7-2 to TRBJ1-2; 8 bases align to TRBD1. V shed 5 bases and J 6 bases; nucleotides not matched to a gene: 14. The germline CDR1 and CDR2 sequences are SGHTA and FQGNSA. The CDR3 contains 16 residues. The CDR3 DNA reads as TGTGCCAGCAGCCCCAAGTCGCAGGGGGCGCAGAATGGCTACACCTTC. It codes for CASSPKSQGAQNGYTF. Complete variable domain (other parts from reference TRBV7-2 and TRBJ1-2): GAGVSQSPSNKVTEKGKDVELRCDPISGHTALYWYRQSLGQGLEFLIYFQGNSAPDKSGLPSDRFSAERTGGSVSTLTIQRTQQEDSAVYLCASSPKSQGAQNGYTFGSGTRLTVV.

This clonotype was observed a handful of times. CDR3 region: CASSHQRGRGSTDTQYF. The CDR3 DNA reads TGTGCCAGCAGCCACCAGAGGGGACGGGGGAGCACAGATACGCAGTATTTT. The V and J genes are TRBV14 and TRBJ2-3, with D perhaps TRBD2 (6 bases). Deletions cut 3 bases from V and 0 bases from J, with 16 bases between. The germline V gene has CDR1 SGHDN and CDR2 FVKESK. This CDR3 contains 17 residues.

The V call is TRBV11-1, the J call TRBJ1-5; 8 bases agree with TRBD1. The V and J ends lost 4 bases and 6 bases, in that order; junction bases with no gene match: 8. CDR1 is SGHAT and CDR2 is FQDESV in the germline V gene (reference sequence). The CDR3 contains 15 residues. CDR3 protein: CASSSGQGEGQPQHF. The DNA for the CDR3 is TGTGCCAGCAGCTCCGGACAGGGAGAGGGTCAGCCCCAGCATTTT.

The genes are TRBV12-3 or TRBV12-4 and TRBJ2-1; D is perhaps TRBD2 (5 bases). The CDR3 sequence is 13 residues long. V dropped 3 bases and J dropped 6 bases, with 9 bases sitting between them. The CDR3 loop is CASSFWELNEQFF. The CDR3 DNA sequence: TGTGCCAGCAGTTTCTGGGAGCTCAATGAGCAGTTCTTC.

V is TRBV7-2 and J is TRBJ2-7; 8 nucleotides agree with TRBD1. V trimming: 2 bases; J trimming: 1 base; junction bases outside the gene matches: 1. The CDR3 is 14 residues long. The germline CDR1 and CDR2 sequences are SGHTA and FQGNSA. DNA for the CDR3: TGTGCCAGCAGCTTAAACAGGGGGTCCTACGAGCAGTACTTC. The encoded protein is CASSLNRGSYEQYF.

This chain links TRBV3-1 with TRBJ2-1; D gene ambiguous. Germline values: CDR1 LGHDT, CDR2 YNNKEL (reference sequence). The CDR3 runs to 11 residues. Trimming removed 0 bases at V and 9 bases at J, with 3 bases between. The CDR3 nucleotides are TGTGCCAGCAGCCAAGATGGTGAGCAGTTCTTC. It encodes CASSQDGEQFF.

This clonotype was observed a few times. A clone one base away is much larger, so this may be a read error. The chain combines TRBV28 with TRBJ2-5; the match to TRBD2 covers 8 bases. Germline CDR1 reads MDHEN; CDR2 reads SYDVKM. The CDR3 totals 14 residues. V was pared by 5 bases and J by 5 bases, with 7 bases of the junction left unmatched. The CDR3 sequence: CASSVQRGRETQYF. The CDR3, as DNA: TGTGCCAGCAGTGTCCAGCGGGGGCGGGAGACCCAGTACTTC.

The chain carries TRBV28 and TRBJ1-1; D is unclear. Germline CDR1 and CDR2: MDHEN and SYDVKM. CDR3 length equals 14 residues. V shed 2 bases and J shed 1 base, with 8 bases lying between them. CDR3 sequence (DNA): TGTGCCAGCAGTTTAATCGAGGGGAACACTGAAGCTTTCTTT. Protein product: CASSLIEGNTEAFF.

This clonotype was seen a few times. The V gene is TRBV12-3 or TRBV12-4, the J gene TRBJ2-3; D ambiguous. V lost 8 bases and J 0 bases, leaving 9 bases between the germline ends. This CDR3 region has 13 residues. This chain's CDR3 is CASAGSSTDTQYF. CDR3 coding DNA: TGTGCCAGCGCAGGTTCTAGCACAGATACGCAGTATTTT.

The sample holds a few counts of this clonotype. CDR3: CSARQGAADGYTF. The CDR3 region has the DNA TGCAGTGCTAGACAGGGGGCGGCAGATGGCTACACCTTC. The chain employs TRBV20-1 and TRBJ1-2, with 8 bases identical to TRBD1. V trimming: 2 bases; J trimming: 6 bases; junction bases outside the gene matches: 5. The CDR3 spans 13 residues. Germline assignment: CDR1 DFQATT and CDR2 SNEGSKA (reference sequence).

The gene calls are TRBV5-1 and TRBJ2-1; 8 bases match TRBD1. In germline, CDR1 is SGHRS, CDR2 YFSETQ. CDR3 length equals 16 residues. J lost 7 bases, V lost 4 bases, and 13 bases had no gene match. The chain's CDR3 is CASSTSGQGSGNEQFF. CDR3 in DNA: TGCGCCAGCAGCACTTCTGGACAGGGCTCTGGGAATGAGCAGTTCTTC.

This chain connects TRBV14 to TRBJ2-1; D ambiguous. V lost 1 base and J lost 4, with 11 bases in between. The CDR3 loop spans 15 amino acids. Germline-derived CDR1 and CDR2 are SGHDN and FVKESK. CDR3 sequence reads: CASSQVGSYYNEQFF. Here the CDR3 DNA reads TGTGCCAGCAGCCAAGTTGGTAGCTATTACAATGAGCAGTTCTTC.

The chain employs TRBV3-1 and TRBJ2-7, with D perhaps assigned TRBD1 or TRBD2 (6 bases each). From germline, CDR1 is LGHDT and CDR2 YNNKEL (reference sequence). The germline V and J ends were trimmed by 0 bases and 2 bases, with 17 bases remaining between them. The CDR3 covers 17 residues. In DNA form, the CDR3 reads TGTGCCAGCAGCCAAGATCGGGATCGCCGGGGGCCCTACGAGCAGTACTTC. This translates into CASSQDRDRRGPYEQYF.